These 17 T cell receptor beta chains originate from one sample sequenced in a study of blood T cell repertoires in COVID-19. The method was immunoSEQ multiplex PCR; TCRdb's version includes in-frame clones alone and lacks a portion of them. The data contain approximately 80,000 clones, 90% of them singletons. Sequenced material: peripheral blood. These receptors originate from a woman aged 50 to 60 in a cohort sampled during active COVID-19.

The chain employs TRBV29-1 and TRBJ1-2, with 9 bases identical to TRBD1. CDR1 is SQVTM and CDR2 is ANQGSEA in the germline V gene. Trimming cost V 1 base and J 8 bases; bases outside gene matches: 2. This CDR3 has 12 residues. The CDR3 reads CSVEGTGVGYTF. CDR3 DNA: TGCAGCGTTGAAGGGACAGGGGTGGGCTACACCTTC.

The chain combines TRBV6-5 with TRBJ1-1, with no clear D. Germline values: CDR1 MNHEY, CDR2 SVGAGI. V was trimmed by 2 bases and J by 8 bases, leaving 9 bases between them. This CDR3 is built from 12 residues. CDR3 protein: CASSYPPQEAFF. The DNA of the CDR3 is TGTGCCAGCAGTTACCCCCCCCAGGAAGCTTTCTTT.

The chain has TRBV6-2 or TRBV6-3 and TRBJ1-3; no firm D call. The CDR3 is made up of 12 amino acids. Trimming shortened V by 4 bases and J by 1 base, and 2 bases separated the two germline ends. The V gene's germline CDR1 is MNHEY and CDR2 SVGEGT. CDR3 region: CASSLSGNTIYF. The CDR3 nucleotides are TGTGCCAGCAGTTTATCTGGAAACACCATATATTTT.

This clone turned up a few times. This sequence joins TRBV5-1 and TRBJ1-6; the D is unclear. This CDR3 spans 15 amino acids. V lost 4 bases, J lost 7 bases, and 15 bases lay in between. Germline CDR1 SGHRS, CDR2 YFSETQ. This CDR3 reads CASSPQSGGNSPLHF. For the CDR3, the DNA is TGCGCCAGCAGCCCGCAGTCAGGAGGAAATTCACCCCTCCACTTT.

The chain is built from TRBV7-3 and TRBJ2-3; no definite D call. CDR1 is SGHTA and CDR2 is FQGTGA in the germline V gene. CDR3 size: 15 residues. The V end lost 4 bases, the J end lost 1 base, and 12 bases lay between the germline ends. As DNA, the CDR3 is TGTGCCAGCAGCTACGAAGCTGGTCGCACAGATACGCAGTATTTT. Residues: CASSYEAGRTDTQYF.

The chain combines TRBV10-1 with TRBJ2-3; 9 bases match TRBD2. V lost 3 bases, J lost 6 bases, and 10 bases stayed unmatched. The CDR3 extends over 16 amino acids. The germline V gene encodes CDR1 WNHNN and CDR2 SYGVQD (reference sequence). The CDR3: CASSDLREGLRDTQYF. The DNA for the CDR3 is TGCGCCAGCAGTGACTTGCGGGAGGGACTGAGGGATACGCAGTATTTT.

The V call is TRBV10-3, the J call TRBJ2-7; 13 bases are a match to TRBD2. The germline V gene has CDR1 ENHRY and CDR2 SYGVKD. The V and J ends lost 3 bases and 0 bases, in that order; junction bases with no gene match: 8. This CDR3 is built from 18 residues. The CDR3 nucleotides are TGTGCCATCAGTGACTTACTAGCGGGAGGGACGAGCTCCTACGAGCAGTACTTC. Protein product: CAISDLLAGGTSSYEQYF.

The chain has TRBV6-5 and TRBJ2-7, with 8 bases that match TRBD1. This CDR3 spans 13 amino acids. Germline-derived CDR1 and CDR2 are MNHEY and SVGAGI. V shed 8 bases and J 3 bases; nucleotides not matched to a gene: 6. The CDR3 protein is CASGRDRIYEQYF. The DNA for the CDR3 is TGTGCCAGCGGACGGGACAGGATCTACGAGCAGTACTTC.

Notes on this clone: One end of the junction does not line up with germline, which may come from a read error. The chain links TRBV2 to TRBJ1-5; 7 nucleotides line up with TRBD1. The CDR3 totals 15 residues. Per germline, CDR1 SNHLY and CDR2 FYNNEI. DNA of the CDR3: TGTGCCAGCACTGAAAGAGGGGGGACAGATCAGCCCCAGCATTTT. It is translated as CASTERGGTDQPQHF.

Only a few counts were recorded for this clone. The CDR3 DNA reads as TGCGCCAGCAGCTTGGGGACAAATAAGGCCGGGGAGCTGTTTTTT. This codes for CASSLGTNKAGELFF. The rearrangement uses TRBV5-1 and TRBJ2-2; possible D gene TRBD1, 5 bases. Germline V CDR1 and CDR2: SGHRS, YFSETQ. There are 15 residues in the CDR3. The V and J ends lost 0 bases and 6 bases respectively, with 12 bases between them.

This clone was found a few times. The chain uses TRBV6-1 and TRBJ2-7; 7 bases are a match to TRBD1. V lost 2 bases to trimming and J lost 0 bases; unmatched junction nucleotides: 4. This CDR3 comprises 15 residues. The V gene's germline CDR1 is MNHNS and CDR2 SASEGT. The CDR3 here is CASSERSGGSYEQYF. The CDR3 nucleotides read TGTGCCAGCAGTGAAAGGTCAGGGGGCTCCTACGAGCAGTACTTC.

The chain recombines TRBV7-3 with TRBJ1-1; D perhaps matches TRBD1 (5 bases). This CDR3 spans 14 amino acids. Germline CDR1 reads SGHTA; CDR2 reads FQGTGA. V was clipped by 0 bases and J by 6 bases, with 11 bases between them. CDR3 protein: CASSLTVGLAEAFF. CDR3 in DNA: TGTGCCAGCAGCTTAACCGTGGGGCTGGCTGAAGCTTTCTTT.

This CDR3 reads CASSQSPGTGFYEQYF. CDR3 sequence (DNA): TGTGCCAGCAGCCAGTCCCCCGGGACAGGGTTTTACGAGCAGTACTTC. The chain has TRBV7-6 and TRBJ2-7; TRBD1 matches at 9 bases. From germline, CDR1 is SGHVS and CDR2 FNYEAQ. CDR3 length equals 16 residues. The ends lost 5 bases at V and 4 bases at J; junction bases unmatched: 12.

The V and J genes are TRBV28 and TRBJ1-5; the D gene is possibly TRBD1 (6 bases). This CDR3 is built from 14 residues. V was trimmed by 7 bases and J by 6 bases, leaving 16 bases between them. Germline V lookup: CDR1 MDHEN, CDR2 SYDVKM. The CDR3 DNA sequence: TGTGCCAGCATGTATCGGGGGGCGGTTCAGCCCCAGCATTTT. Amino acid sequence: CASMYRGAVQPQHF.

This clone has more than one count but fewer than ten. The chain employs TRBV7-2 and TRBJ1-1; TRBD1 aligns across 7 bases. Losses at the gene ends were 4 bases for V and 10 bases for J; bases not matched to a gene: 15. The length of the CDR3 is 15 residues. Germline CDR1 reads SGHTA; CDR2 reads FQGNSA. CDR3 bases: TGTGCCAGCAGCTCAACCTCGACAGGGTCCGGGCGAGCTTTCTTT. It yields the protein CASSSTSTGSGRAFF. The full variable domain, in which reference TRBV7-2 and TRBJ1-1 provide the parts outside the CDR3, is GAGVSQSPSNKVTEKGKDVELRCDPISGHTALYWYRQSLGQGLEFLIYFQGNSAPDKSGLPSDRFSAERTGGSVSTLTIQRTQQEDSAVYLCASSSTSTGSGRAFFGQGTRLTVV.

The CDR3 DNA is TGTGCCAGCACCTCTACGGGAGGGCCCTCAGATACGCAGTATTTT. Amino acid sequence: CASTSTGGPSDTQYF. The J gene is TRBJ2-3, the V gene TRBV5-4, with 8 bases aligning to TRBD2. This CDR3 has 15 residues. Germline values: CDR1 SGHNT, CDR2 YYREEE (reference sequence). The ends lost 6 bases at V and 4 bases at J; junction bases unmatched: 10.

V usage is TRBV19 and J usage is TRBJ1-1, with 9 bases that match TRBD1. Germline V gene data show CDR1 as LNHDA and CDR2 as SQIVND (reference sequence). This CDR3 contains 14 residues. CDR3 nucleotide sequence: TGTGCTGCGAAGGGACAGGGCGGATTTACTGAAGCTTTCTTT. Translating it yields CAAKGQGGFTEAFF.